A selection of T cell receptor beta chains follows, all from one sample in a study of cytomegalovirus exposure and HLA in healthy donors. Sequencing was performed with immunoSEQ multiplex PCR; in TCRdb, only in-frame clones are kept and a portion is missing. The table includes about 130,000 clones, roughly 86% detected once. Material for sequencing was PBMCs. The receptors come from a man in his thirties or forties in good health and CMV-seronegative. Both conserved end residues are part of each CDR3. The order of the fields is V gene, D gene, clone size, J gene, CDR3 DNA, CDR3 protein. A D gene is named only where the DNA matches it firmly. Some rows have no size entry. The others give once, few or many, or a class for an expanded clone.

>TRBV25-1|-|-|TRBJ2-2
TGTGCCAGCAGTAAATCTTTGGGGGGACCCGGGGAGCTGTTTTTT
CASSKSLGGPGELFF
>TRBV6-1|TRBD2|-|TRBJ2-4
TGTGCCAGCAGGGCAACTAGCGGGGGGGCTGGCATTCAGTACTTC
CASRATSGGAGIQYF
>TRBV6-5|TRBD1|-|TRBJ1-4
TGTGCCAGCAGTTTACAGGGGGGTGCAACTAATGAAAAACTGTTTTTT
CASSLQGGATNEKLFF
>TRBV10-2|TRBD1|once|TRBJ2-5
TGCGCCAGCAGCCACCCCCCCACAGGGGCAGAGACCCAGTACTTC
CASSHPPTGAETQYF
>TRBV5-4|TRBD1|-|TRBJ2-3
TGTGCCAGCAGCTTAGGGACAGGGGGACGGGATACGCAGTATTTT
CASSLGTGGRDTQYF
>TRBV6-5|-|-|TRBJ2-7
TGTGCCAGCAGTTACTGGGGGGGGGCTTCCGAGCAGTACTTC
CASSYWGGASEQYF
>TRBV9|-|-|TRBJ1-1
TGTGCCAGCAGCGTGTCTGGGCAAGGGGACACTGAAGCTTTCTTT
CASSVSGQGDTEAFF
>TRBV7-9|TRBD1|-|TRBJ2-7
TGTGCCAGCAGCCCCTGGGGGACAGGGATTTCCTACGAGCAGTACTTC
CASSPWGTGISYEQYF
>TRBV29-1|-|-|TRBJ2-3
TGCAGCGTCGGACATACTAGCACAGATACGCAGTATTTT
CSVGHTSTDTQYF
>TRBV13|TRBD1|-|TRBJ1-2
TGTGCCAGCAGCTTCCAGGGGGCGAATGGCTACACCTTC
CASSFQGANGYTF
>TRBV4-2|TRBD2|-|TRBJ2-1
TGTGCCAGCAGCCAAGAAGCTAGCGGCTCCTACAATGAGCAGTTCTTC
CASSQEASGSYNEQFF
>TRBV18|-|-|TRBJ2-2
TGTGCCAGCTCACCTCAGGGGTTTACCGGGGAGCTGTTTTTT
CASSPQGFTGELFF
>TRBV6-1|TRBD1|-|TRBJ2-2
TGTGCCAGCAGTGATCCCGGACAGGTCACCGGGGAGCTGTTTTTT
CASSDPGQVTGELFF
>TRBV6-1|-|-|TRBJ1-5
TGTGCCAGCAGTGACAACCGACAGGCCCGTGGGGCCCAGCATTTT
CASSDNRQARGAQHF
>TRBV9|TRBD2|-|TRBJ2-5
TGTGCCAGCAGCGTAGGCGGGGGGGCCCCAGAGACCCAGTACTTC
CASSVGGGAPETQYF
>TRBV19|TRBD2|once|TRBJ2-5
TGTGCCAGTAGTTGGGCTGGAAGGCGGGGGGGAGAGGAGACCCAGTACTTC
CASSWAGRRGGEETQYF
>TRBV5-1|TRBD2|-|TRBJ2-7
TGCGCCAGCAGCTGGAGCGCCGAGTGGTCCGGACTAGCGGTCCGGCCTAGCTCCTACGAGCAGTACTTC
CASSWSAEWSGLAVRPSSYEQYF
>TRBV19|-|-|TRBJ2-3
TGTGCCAGTAGTATAGGCAGGGTACTCACAGATACGCAGTATTTT
CASSIGRVLTDTQYF
>TRBV18|TRBD1|-|TRBJ1-2
TGTGCCAGCTCACCGGGACAGGCAACTAACTATGGCTACACCTTC
CASSPGQATNYGYTF
>TRBV19|-|-|TRBJ2-3
TGTGCCAGTACCACTTTTGATCGCACAGATACGCAGTATTTT
CASTTFDRTDTQYF
>TRBV5-1|TRBD1|-|TRBJ1-2
TGCGCCAGCAGCAAGGGACAGGACGTTGGCTACACCTTC
CASSKGQDVGYTF
>TRBV11-2|-|-|TRBJ1-5
TGTGCCAGCAGCTTAGCAGGGGTCAATCAGCCCCAGCATTTT
CASSLAGVNQPQHF
>TRBV6-5|-|-|TRBJ1-5
TGTGCCAGCAGTTACTCTGTTGCGGTTCAGCCCCAGCATTTT
CASSYSVAVQPQHF
>TRBV19|-|-|TRBJ1-1
TGTGCCAGTAGTATCGGGCAGGGGAACACTGAAGCTTTCTTT
CASSIGQGNTEAFF
>TRBV7-4|TRBD1|-|TRBJ1-5
TGTGCCAGCAGCCTGCAGCCGGGACAGGTAAGCAATCAGCCCCAGCATTTT
CASSLQPGQVSNQPQHF
>TRBV6-4|TRBD1|-|TRBJ2-1
TGTGCCAGCAGTGAAACCCCGGACAGGGACAATGAGCAGTTCTTC
CASSETPDRDNEQFF
>TRBV7-6|-|-|TRBJ1-5
TGTGCCAGCAGCTTGAGCGGGGTGGGTCAGCCCCAGCATTTT
CASSLSGVGQPQHF
>TRBV6-6|TRBD1|-|TRBJ1-1
TGTGCCAGCAGTTACCCGGGACAGCCAGAAGCTTTCTTT
CASSYPGQPEAFF
>TRBV27|-|-|TRBJ1-2
TGTGCCAGCAGTCAAACAGGGAACTATGGCTACACCTTC
CASSQTGNYGYTF
>TRBV2|TRBD1|once|TRBJ2-2
TGTGCCAGCAGTGAAGTAGAGGGACAGGGTGAGAGGGCCGGGGAGCTGTTTTTT
CASSEVEGQGERAGELFF
>TRBV13|TRBD1|once|TRBJ2-1
TGTGCCAGCAGCCCAAGGGGGACAGGGGGGAAAAATGAGCAGTTCTTC
CASSPRGTGGKNEQFF